This T cell receptor (beta chain) is drawn from a study of neurological immune-mediated disorders. Study-level findings and limits: The study found the most TCR clonal expansion in HTLV-1-associated myelopathy and the least in multiple sclerosis, below healthy controls. There were no CDR3 amino acid sequences shared by expanded clones across subjects, a result suggesting private repertoires in all groups.

The V and J ends lost 2 bases and 6 bases respectively, with 19 bases between them. CDR3 length equals 17 residues. Germline values: CDR1 SGHTA, CDR2 FQGTGA. Time point given: technical triplicate 3. 5'RACE with 10-nucleotide random UMIs generated the cDNA. From the 5' RACE reads, TCRdb called clonotypes with MiXCR, one entry per CDR3 protein. This repertoire shows about 44,000 distinct CDR3 sequences, about 22% found once; its top ten account for roughly 4.7%. This clonotype was found many times. What it binds is unknown. V is TRBV7-3 and J is TRBJ2-2; D remains ambiguous. The sample was PBMCs. This sequence originates from a man in his 60s with HTLV-1-associated myelopathy (HAM/TSP). The CDR3 region is CASSLEARLRRPGELFF. CDR3 DNA sequence: TGTGCCAGCAGCTTAGAAGCACGACTCCGAAGGCCCGGGGAGCTGTTTTTT.